This T cell receptor (beta chain) came from a study of spatial heterogeneity in lung cancer. The study's findings and limits: Coverage of tumor T cells was estimated at 7% to 8% for alpha chains and around 12% for beta chains. It was found that expanded intratumoral alpha and beta TCR counts tracked tumor mutation counts.

Trimming shortened V by 4 bases and J by 3 bases, and 9 bases separated the two germline ends. Germline CDR1 is SNHLY and CDR2 is FYNNEI. The CDR3 spans 13 residues. This clonotype came up many times. What it recognizes is unknown. As for time point: sample taken at primary tumor resection. Samples were obtained from some 70 donors, all untreated early-stage non-small cell lung cancer patients. Whole RNA came from tumor, nontumor lung or frozen PBMC and was sequenced without being sorted. TCRdb fed the 5' RACE reads into MiXCR, producing one record per CDR3 protein. The data hold around 8,100 distinct CDR3 sequences, with more than 10% observed a single time.

Sequenced here: lung tumor tissue, sampled at surgery. The gene calls are TRBV2 and TRBJ1-1; no clear D gene. The clonotype originates from a male donor with early-stage non-small cell lung cancer. CDR3: CASSGEGHTEAFF. The CDR3, as DNA: TGTGCCAGCAGTGGAGAGGGCCACACTGAAGCTTTCTTT. Filled out from reference TRBV2 and TRBJ1-1, the complete variable domain reads EPEVTQTPSHQVTQMGQEVILRCVPISNHLYFYWYRQILGQKVEFLVSFYNNEISEKSEIFDDQFSVERPDGSNFTLKIRSTKLEDSAMYFCASSGEGHTEAFFGQGTRLTVV.